Listed below are T cell receptor beta chains from one sample, sequenced in a study of brain T cells in children with intractable seizures. The table came from immunoSEQ multiplex PCR; TCRdb's copy has only in-frame clones and leaves some out. Among about 340,000 clones listed, 85% to 95% were seen once. The sample consisted of peripheral blood, taken roughly 5 months after surgery. These receptors originate from a boy in the first two years of life with tuberous sclerosis and intractable seizures. CDR3s include the opening cysteine and the closing phenylalanine or tryptophan. A D gene is named only where the DNA matches it firmly. The listing skips clone size in some rows; elsewhere it reads once, few, many or a size class.

v_call: TRBV19; d_call: -; clone_size: -; j_call: TRBJ1-2; cdr3_aa: CASSIHKTGRYGYTF; cdr3_nt: TGTGCCAGTAGTATACATAAGACAGGCCGTTATGGCTACACCTTC
v_call: TRBV14; d_call: TRBD1; clone_size: -; j_call: TRBJ1-2; cdr3_aa: CASSQDRGRHNGYTF; cdr3_nt: TGTGCCAGCAGCCAAGACAGGGGGCGACATAATGGCTACACCTTC
v_call: TRBV28; d_call: -; clone_size: -; j_call: TRBJ2-7; cdr3_aa: CASTLRGYLREQYF; cdr3_nt: TGTGCCAGCACCCTAAGAGGATACCTACGAGAACAGTACTTC
v_call: TRBV3-1/TRBV3-2; d_call: TRBD1; clone_size: -; j_call: TRBJ2-1; cdr3_aa: CASSQDWTGRYNEQFF; cdr3_nt: TGTGCCAGCAGCCAAGATTGGACAGGGAGGTATAATGAGCAGTTCTTC
v_call: TRBV19; d_call: -; clone_size: -; j_call: TRBJ1-2; cdr3_aa: CASSIDGRYGYTF; cdr3_nt: TGTGCCAGTAGTATAGATGGCCGATATGGCTACACCTTC
v_call: TRBV7-3; d_call: TRBD2; clone_size: -; j_call: TRBJ2-3; cdr3_aa: CASSPGLAGGIDTQYF; cdr3_nt: TGTGCCAGCAGCCCCGGACTAGCGGGAGGGATAGATACGCAGTATTTT
v_call: TRBV5-3; d_call: -; clone_size: -; j_call: TRBJ1-6; cdr3_aa: CARTPPRMYNSPLHF; cdr3_nt: TGTGCCAGAACTCCACCCAGGATGTATAATTCACCCCTCCACTTT
v_call: TRBV11-2; d_call: -; clone_size: -; j_call: TRBJ1-6; cdr3_aa: CASSPRGFSYNSPLHF; cdr3_nt: TGTGCCAGCAGCCCCAGGGGCTTCTCCTATAATTCACCCCTCCACTTT
v_call: TRBV27; d_call: -; clone_size: few; j_call: TRBJ2-7; cdr3_aa: CASSPGASSYEQYF; cdr3_nt: TGTGCCAGCAGTCCCGGGGCGAGCTCCTACGAGCAGTACTTC
v_call: TRBV28; d_call: TRBD1; clone_size: -; j_call: TRBJ1-1; cdr3_aa: CASGRRGQTHTEAFF; cdr3_nt: TGTGCCAGCGGCCGAAGGGGACAGACCCACACTGAAGCTTTCTTT
v_call: TRBV11-2; d_call: -; clone_size: -; j_call: TRBJ2-6; cdr3_aa: CASSLRSGANVLTF; cdr3_nt: TGTGCCAGCAGCTTACGGTCTGGGGCCAACGTCCTGACTTTC